This TCR beta chain was observed in a study of T cells expressing NK-cell markers. Study details: It was from sorted CD3+CD56+NKG2C+, CD3+CD56+NKG2C- and CD3+CD56-NKG2C+ T cells that TCR beta repertoires came. Out of eight donors sequenced, seven tested HCMV-seropositive and the remaining one seronegative. Study-wide points: Whether expanded NKG2C+ T cell clones were HCMV-specific remained unclear.

Germline V gene data show CDR1 as MNHEY and CDR2 as SVGAGI. This CDR3 comprises 15 residues. UMIs were included in TCR beta cDNA generated by 5'RACE template switching. TCRdb reprocessed the 5' RACE reads, with one entry per CDR3 protein and no DNA. The specimen's table records about 380,000 distinct CDR3 sequences. On this clonotype itself: Its cognate antigen is unknown.

Input material: blood T cells: a sorted CD56 or NKG2C T cell subset, CD4+ or CD8+ T cells, or bulk PBMC T cells (not recorded which). This receptor was identified in a man between 18 and 69 years old in good health. This chain connects TRBV6-5 to TRBJ1-1. CDR3 sequence: CASSYVNVGNTEAFF.